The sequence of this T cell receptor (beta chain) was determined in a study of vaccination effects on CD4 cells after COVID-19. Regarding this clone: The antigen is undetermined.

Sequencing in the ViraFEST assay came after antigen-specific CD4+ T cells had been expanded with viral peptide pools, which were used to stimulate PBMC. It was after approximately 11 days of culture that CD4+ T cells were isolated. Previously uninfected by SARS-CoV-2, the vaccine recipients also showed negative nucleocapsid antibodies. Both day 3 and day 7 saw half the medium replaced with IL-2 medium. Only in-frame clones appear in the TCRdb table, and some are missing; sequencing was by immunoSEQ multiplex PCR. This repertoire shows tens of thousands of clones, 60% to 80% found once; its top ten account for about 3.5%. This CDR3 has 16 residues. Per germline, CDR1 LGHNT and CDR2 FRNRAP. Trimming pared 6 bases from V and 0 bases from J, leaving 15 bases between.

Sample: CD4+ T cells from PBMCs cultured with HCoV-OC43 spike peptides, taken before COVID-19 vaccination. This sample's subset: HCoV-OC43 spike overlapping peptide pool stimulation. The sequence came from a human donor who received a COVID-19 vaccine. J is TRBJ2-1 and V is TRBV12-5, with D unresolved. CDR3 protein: CASGPLPASSYNEQFF. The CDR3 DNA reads TGTGCTAGTGGCCCACTACCAGCCAGCTCCTACAATGAGCAGTTCTTC.